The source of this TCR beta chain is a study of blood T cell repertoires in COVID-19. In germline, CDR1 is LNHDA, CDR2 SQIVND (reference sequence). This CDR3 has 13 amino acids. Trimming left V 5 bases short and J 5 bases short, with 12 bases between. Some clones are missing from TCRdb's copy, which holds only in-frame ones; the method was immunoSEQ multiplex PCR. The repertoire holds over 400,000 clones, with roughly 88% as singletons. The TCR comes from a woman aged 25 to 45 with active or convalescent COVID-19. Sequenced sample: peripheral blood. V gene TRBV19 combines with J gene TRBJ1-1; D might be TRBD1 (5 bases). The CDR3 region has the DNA TGTGCCAGTAGTTCCACCCGACAGACTGAAGCTTTCTTT. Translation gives CASSSTRQTEAFF.